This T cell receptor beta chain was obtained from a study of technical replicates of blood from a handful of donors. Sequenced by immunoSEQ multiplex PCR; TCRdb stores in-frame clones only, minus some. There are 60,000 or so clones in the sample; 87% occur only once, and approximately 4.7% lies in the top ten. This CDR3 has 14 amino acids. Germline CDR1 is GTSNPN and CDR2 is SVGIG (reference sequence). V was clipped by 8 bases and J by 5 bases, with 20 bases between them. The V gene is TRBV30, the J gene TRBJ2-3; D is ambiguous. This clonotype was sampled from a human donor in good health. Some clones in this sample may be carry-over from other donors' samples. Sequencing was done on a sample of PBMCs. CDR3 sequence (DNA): TGTGCCCGCCGTTCTCCTGGAGCGCTAGATACGCAGTATTTT. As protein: CARRSPGALDTQYF.